Reported below is one T cell receptor (beta chain). What it binds is not known. PCR used 60 Vbeta primers and 13 Jbeta primers. Clones were sequenced by immunoSEQ multiplex PCR, and TCRdb holds only the in-frame ones, with some missing. The table includes more than 150,000 clones, 80% to 90% detected once. CDR3 length: 14 amino acids. Per the germline V gene, CDR1 is SQVTM and CDR2 is ANQGSEA. Trimming cost V 4 bases and J 0 bases, with 10 bases left between them. The sample is drawn from a study of cytomegalovirus exposure and HLA in healthy donors. Notes on the study in general: TCR beta chains associated with HLA were, in a later analysis, more clonally expanded than equally common others.

This chain uses TRBV29-1 with TRBJ1-3; no definite D call. The origin of this receptor is a man between 18 and 29 years old in good health and CMV-seropositive. Material for sequencing was PBMCs. CDR3 amino acids: CSVVGRPSGNTIYF. In DNA, the CDR3 is TGCAGCGTTGTGGGCAGGCCCTCTGGAAACACCATATATTTT.